Listed below are T cell receptor beta chains from one sample, sequenced in a study of T cells in Graves' hyperthyroidism and ophthalmopathy. TCRdb independently ran MiXCR on the multiplex PCR reads; one entry per CDR3 protein. The sample includes 700,000 or so distinct CDR3 sequences, 16% seen only once; the top ten take about 8.4%. Sequencing was carried out using blood. The origin of the receptors is a man between 18 and 35 years old with Graves' hyperthyroidism. The CDR3 runs from the conserved cysteine through the conserved F or W. Each record gives: V gene, CDR3 length, clone size, J gene, D gene, CDR3 DNA, CDR3 protein. The D gene is left open where the match is weak. Size is omitted from some rows. Given values are once, few, many or a class for expanded clones.

>TRBV5-6|15|NA|TRBJ2-5|TRBD2
TGTGCCAGCAGCTTGATAGCGGGAGGGAGGGAGACCCAGTACTTC
CASSLIAGGRETQYF
>TRBV30|14|NA|TRBJ2-7|TRBD2
TGTGCCTGGAGTGTATTAGCGGGGTCCTACGAGCAGTACTTC
CAWSVLAGSYEQYF
>TRBV7-9|15|many|TRBJ2-1|TRBD2
TGTGCCAGCAGCCCAGGACTAGCGGGAAGGAGTGAGCAGTTCTTC
CASSPGLAGRSEQFF
>TRBV12-3/TRBV12-4|11|few|TRBJ2-1|NA
TGTGCCAGCACTTGGGGGGATGAGCAGTTCTTC
CASTWGDEQFF
>TRBV20-1|13|many|TRBJ2-1|NA
TGCAGTGCTAGCCGGGATGCCTACAATGAGCAGTTCTTC
CSASRDAYNEQFF
>TRBV24-1|12|few|TRBJ1-2|NA
TGTGCCACCAGTGACCATAACTATGGCTACACCTTC
CATSDHNYGYTF
>TRBV5-1|13|few|TRBJ2-5|NA
TGCGCCACCAGATTATGGGGACAAGAGACCCAGTACTTC
CATRLWGQETQYF
>TRBV20-1|12|few|TRBJ1-1|NA
TGCAGTGCTAGACCTCCGAACACTGAAGCTTTCTTT
CSARPPNTEAFF
>TRBV12-5|12|NA|TRBJ2-1|NA
TGTGCTAGTGGTTTGGTCTGGGGCGAGCAGTTCTTC
CASGLVWGEQFF
>TRBV24-1|13|NA|TRBJ1-5|NA
TGTGCCACCAGTCATTGGGGTAATCAGCCCCAGCATTTT
CATSHWGNQPQHF
>TRBV15|17|many|TRBJ2-3|TRBD1
TGTGCCACCAGCACCAGATCAGGACAGGGTTGGACAGATACGCAGTATTTT
CATSTRSGQGWTDTQYF
>TRBV11-2|14|NA|TRBJ2-1|NA
TGTGCCAGCAGCTTAGAGGTCAGCACCAATGAGCAGTTCTTC
CASSLEVSTNEQFF
>TRBV6-1|16|many|TRBJ2-5|TRBD2
TGTGCCAGCAGTGGTCCGGGACTAGCGGGAACAGAGACCCAGTACTTC
CASSGPGLAGTETQYF
>TRBV11-2|13|NA|TRBJ2-3|NA
TGTGCCAGCAGCTTATCGTTCCCAGATACGCAGTATTTT
CASSLSFPDTQYF
>TRBV7-9|14|many|TRBJ2-7|NA
TGTGCCAGCAGCCACGACGGGATCTCCTACGAGCAGTACTTC
CASSHDGISYEQYF
>TRBV28|16|many|TRBJ2-1|NA
TGTGCCAGCAGACCCGGCAGGGCTAGCGCCCACAATGAGCAGTTCTTC
CASRPGRASAHNEQFF
>TRBV2|14|few|TRBJ2-3|TRBD2
TGTGCCAGCAGGAGACGGATAGCGGGAGATACGCAGTATTTT
CASRRRIAGDTQYF
>TRBV28|15|many|TRBJ1-5|TRBD1
TGTGCCAGCAGAAAGATACAGGGGAACAATCAGCCCCAGCATTTT
CASRKIQGNNQPQHF
>TRBV28|13|many|TRBJ2-2|NA
TGTGCCAGCAGTTTTAGGGGTATCGGGGAGCTGTTTTTT
CASSFRGIGELFF
>TRBV29-1|15|NA|TRBJ2-3|TRBD1
TGCAGCGTTGAAGATGTGCCAGGGGGCATGGATACGCAGTATTTT
CSVEDVPGGMDTQYF
>TRBV2|13|many|TRBJ2-1|TRBD2
TGTGCCAGCAGGACTAGCGGGAATATTGAGCAGTTCTTC
CASRTSGNIEQFF
>TRBV6-1|18|few|TRBJ2-1|NA
TGTGCCAGCAGTGAAGCATCAATGACAGGTGAGACCTACAATGAGCAGTTCTTC
CASSEASMTGETYNEQFF
>TRBV27|16|few|TRBJ2-1|TRBD2
TGTGCCAGCAGATCCCCGGCTAGCGGATTTCACAATGAGCAGTTCTTC
CASRSPASGFHNEQFF
>TRBV29-1|13|many|TRBJ2-7|NA
TGCAGCGTTGTGGTTGCCTCCTCCTACGAGCAGTACTTC
CSVVVASSYEQYF
>TRBV6-1|16|few|TRBJ1-2|NA
TGTGCCAGCAGTGAAAGGGGGGGGTGGAGTGGCTATGGCTACACCTTC
CASSERGGWSGYGYTF
>TRBV12-3/TRBV12-4|18|many|TRBJ2-3|TRBD2
TGTGCCAGCAGGCCGGGACTAGCGGGAAGTGGTGGGGCAGATACGCAGTATTTT
CASRPGLAGSGGADTQYF
>TRBV29-1|16|NA|TRBJ2-3|TRBD2
TGCAGCGTTCCCGGGACTAGCGGGAATGTAGTAGATACGCAGTATTTT
CSVPGTSGNVVDTQYF
>TRBV6-1|14|few|TRBJ1-5|NA
TGTGCCAGCAGCGTGGACTTCGGGTATCAGCCCCAGCATTTT
CASSVDFGYQPQHF
>TRBV20-1|16|NA|TRBJ2-1|TRBD2
TGCAGTGCTAGGACTAGCGGAGTAGACGTCTACAATGAGCAGTTCTTC
CSARTSGVDVYNEQFF
>TRBV12-3/TRBV12-4|17|many|TRBJ2-1|NA
TGTGCCAGCAGTTCCCCCCAGAGCCCAGACTCCTACAATGAGCAGTTCTTC
CASSSPQSPDSYNEQFF
>TRBV12-3/TRBV12-4|14|many|TRBJ2-3|NA
TGTGCCAGCAGTCAAATCCAAAAGGGAGATACGCAGTATTTT
CASSQIQKGDTQYF
>TRBV3-1|16|NA|TRBJ1-4|TRBD1
TGTGCCAGCAGTTCTAAGTGGGACAGGGGGCCTGAAAAACTGTTTTTT
CASSSKWDRGPEKLFF
>TRBV2|11|many|TRBJ1-1|NA
TGTGCCAGCCGACAGGTTACTGAAGCTTTCTTT
CASRQVTEAFF
>TRBV9|15|many|TRBJ1-5|TRBD1
TGTGCCAGCAGCACCGGGCAGGGGGCTGGTCAGCCCCAGCATTTT
CASSTGQGAGQPQHF
>TRBV10-3|15|many|TRBJ1-6|TRBD1
TGTGCCATCAGTGAGAGGACAGGGGGTAATTCACCCCTCCACTTT
CAISERTGGNSPLHF
>TRBV30|20|NA|TRBJ2-6|NA
TGTGCCTGGAGGGGCGGGACAGCCGGAGGACCCCTGTCTGGGGCCAACGTCCTGACTTTC
CAWRGGTAGGPLSGANVLTF
>TRBV7-2|14|few|TRBJ1-4|NA
TGTGCCAGCAGCCGATGGGGGAAGTCCGACCTCCTGTTTTTT
CASSRWGKSDLLFF
>TRBV12-3/TRBV12-4|14|NA|TRBJ2-3|NA
TGTGCCAGCAGTTTATCTAGCTCCGGGACGTTGCAGTATTTT
CASSLSSSGTLQYF
>TRBV4-1|16|few|TRBJ1-5|NA
TGCGCCAGCAGCCAAGATTCCCGGGGGGGAGGGCAGCCCCAGCATTTT
CASSQDSRGGGQPQHF
>TRBV7-2|14|many|TRBJ2-7|NA
TGTGCCAGCAGCTTTGGGCTCCGGGGTGGCGAGCAGTACTTC
CASSFGLRGGEQYF
>TRBV6-1|15|few|TRBJ2-1|NA
TGTGCCAGCAGTGAATCACACAGGGAGGGGAATGAGCAGTTCTTC
CASSESHREGNEQFF
>TRBV19|12|NA|TRBJ2-3|NA
TGTGCCAGTACAGACAGACCAGATACGCAGTATTTT
CASTDRPDTQYF
>TRBV27|14|NA|TRBJ2-1|NA
TGTGCCAGCAGTTTAAAGGGCTTCTACAATGAGCAGTTCTTC
CASSLKGFYNEQFF
>TRBV28|17|many|TRBJ2-1|TRBD2
TGTGCCAGCAGGACACAAAAACTAGCGGGAGGGAACAATGAGCAGTTCTTC
CASRTQKLAGGNNEQFF
>TRBV6-2/TRBV6-3|18|NA|TRBJ2-7|TRBD2
TGTGCCAGCAGTTACCGGCTAGCGGGAGGGCCGACCTACTACGAGCAGTACTTC
CASSYRLAGGPTYYEQYF
>TRBV6-2/TRBV6-3|14|NA|TRBJ1-5|NA
TGTGCCTGCAGTCCCAGTGATAGCAATCAGCCCCAGCATTTT
CACSPSDSNQPQHF